This TCR beta chain came from a study of OX40 agonist ivuxolimab in advanced cancers. As for the study in general: Patients were treated with ivuxolimab, an agonistic anti-OX40 (CD134) antibody. Partial responses were observed in three patients, of whom one had hepatocellular carcinoma and two had cutaneous melanoma.

On this clone itself: Its specificity is unknown.

The germline V gene encodes CDR1 SGDLS and CDR2 YYNGEE. The CDR3 totals 14 residues. Trimming stripped 4 bases from V and 9 bases from J, with 18 bases between. Broader study findings: At 0.1 to 3.0 mg/kg, CD4+ and CD8+ blood T cells expanded clonally by week 6.

Assay used: immunoSEQ multiplex PCR; TCRdb lists only in-frame clones, some missing. Of over 70,000 clones in the sample, about 87% are singletons; the top ten hold around 1.5%. The TCR comes from an adult with an advanced solid tumor such as melanoma, head and neck, liver or kidney cancer. The gene calls are TRBV9 and TRBJ2-3, with D maybe TRBD2 (5 bases). The starting material was CD4+ or CD8+ T cells sorted from blood, obtained in a trial of the OX40 agonist ivuxolimab. In nucleotides, the CDR3 is TGTGCCAGCAGCTCCCAAGAGGGCGCCGTCACGCAGTATTTT. It specifies CASSSQEGAVTQYF. The full variable domain, rest sourced from reference TRBV9 and TRBJ2-3, is DSGVTQTPKHLITATGQRVTLRCSPRSGDLSVYWYQQSLDQGLQFLIQYYNGEERAKGNILERFSAQQFPDLHSELNLSSLELGDSALYFCASSSQEGAVTQYFGPGTRLTVL.